This passage covers 7 T cell receptor beta chains from one sample sequenced in a study of Ad26.COV2.S vaccination and SARS-CoV-2 variants. Sequencing was performed with immunoSEQ multiplex PCR; in TCRdb, only in-frame clones are kept and a portion is missing. The data contain a few hundred thousand clones, 89% of them singletons. The treatment here: roughly 20 received Ad26.COV2.S at low or high dose, single or two shots; about five received placebo; per-sample allocation not given. Each sample was drawn 63 days after the first injection (of vaccine or placebo). Sequenced material: peripheral blood, taken in a trial of Ad26.COV2.S vaccine versus placebo. The source is a person aged 18-60 years who received the Ad26.COV2.S COVID-19 vaccine or a placebo.

The chain recombines TRBV5-1 with TRBJ2-1; no firm D call. The V gene lost 0 bases and the J gene lost 8 bases, with 15 bases spanning the gap. The CDR3 consists of 15 residues. Germline V lookup: CDR1 SGHRS, CDR2 YFSETQ. DNA of the CDR3: TGCGCCAGCAGCTTGGCGGCTACGGGTGGGTATGAGCAGTTCTTC. Its translation is CASSLAATGGYEQFF.

The chain employs TRBV18 and TRBJ2-7; no clear D gene. The CDR3 loop spans 13 amino acids. V was pared by 3 bases and J by 5 bases, with 11 bases between. Germline V gene sequence: CDR1 KGHSH, CDR2 LQKENI. The CDR3 region is CASSPDLRNEQYF. CDR3 bases: TGTGCCAGCTCACCTGACCTGAGGAACGAGCAGTACTTC.

This clone was seen more than once but under ten times. V is TRBV24-1 and J is TRBJ1-5; tentative D call: TRBD1 (6 bases). Trimming removed 2 bases from V and 6 bases from J, with 25 bases in between. The CDR3 loop spans 19 amino acids. CDR1 is KGHDR and CDR2 is SFDVKD in the germline V gene. CDR3 amino acids: CATSDSDPPYNRVGQPQHF. As DNA, the CDR3 is TGTGCCACCAGTGATTCTGATCCCCCCTATAACAGGGTAGGTCAGCCCCAGCATTTT.

The rearrangement links TRBV7-8 to TRBJ2-7; D remains unclear. Trimming took 5 bases from V and 0 from J, leaving 5 bases between them. Germline-derived CDR1 and CDR2 are SGHVS and FQNEAQ. The CDR3 is made up of 12 amino acids. CDR3 sequence reads: CASSATSYEQYF. DNA for the CDR3: TGTGCCAGCAGCGCAACCTCCTACGAGCAGTACTTC.

The rearrangement joins TRBV9 to TRBJ1-3; maybe TRBD1 (6 bases). The CDR3 extends over 17 amino acids. The V gene's germline CDR1 is SGDLS and CDR2 YYNGEE. V lost 0 bases, J lost 3 bases, and 16 bases lay in between. CDR3 sequence (DNA): TGTGCCAGCAGCGTAGCGCCGGGGGGGCTTCTTGGAAACACCATATATTTT. Residues: CASSVAPGGLLGNTIYF.

The rearrangement joins TRBV7-9 to TRBJ2-3; 7 bases are shared with TRBD2. The ends lost 3 bases at V and 3 bases at J; junction bases unmatched: 9. Germline-derived CDR1 and CDR2 are SEHNR and FQNEAQ (reference sequence). The CDR3 has 16 amino acids. The CDR3 sequence is CASSFLGGSTTDTQYF. The CDR3 bases are TGTGCCAGCAGCTTTCTCGGCGGGAGTACGACAGATACGCAGTATTTT.

This chain connects TRBV11-3 to TRBJ2-2; D possibly corresponds to TRBD1 (6 bases). The CDR3 runs 15 residues. Trimming pared 3 bases from V and 0 bases from J, leaving 8 bases between. The germline V gene has CDR1 SGHNT and CDR2 YENEEA. CDR3 DNA: TGTGCCAGCAGCTTGAACAGGGCGAACACCGGGGAGCTGTTTTTT. As protein: CASSLNRANTGELFF.